This T cell receptor beta chain was documented in a study of control samples from healthy donors and cancer patients. Germline values: CDR1 SGHRS, CDR2 YFSETQ. The CDR3 is made up of 14 amino acids. V lost 1 base and J 6 bases, leaving 13 bases between the germline ends. Clones were sequenced by immunoSEQ multiplex PCR, and TCRdb holds only the in-frame ones, with some missing. This sample yields roughly 150,000 clones, of which roughly 88% are seen a single time; 1.7% belongs to the top ten. This clonotype was obtained from a man aged 18-30 years in good health. The V call is TRBV5-1, the J call TRBJ1-1; D might be TRBD1 (6 bases). The specimen was blood. The CDR3 sequence: CASSLNREGAEAFF. The CDR3 region has the DNA TGCGCCAGCAGCTTGAACAGGGAAGGGGCTGAAGCTTTCTTT.